One and the same sample provided the 17 T cell receptor beta chains below, sequenced in a study of vaccination and CD4 T cells after COVID-19. Documented treatment: approximately nine-day PBMC culture with coronavirus spike peptide pools or control peptides (ViraFEST assay). Their antigens remain unidentified. Sequenced with the Oncomine TCR Beta short-read assay was DNA taken from cultured CD4+ T cells. TCRdb processed the PCR reads anew with MiXCR; each CDR3 protein has one entry. The table includes some 16,000 distinct CDR3 sequences, around 56% detected once. What was sequenced was CD4+ T cells from blood, cultured in vitro. These receptors all stem from a human donor who had recovered from COVID-19.

This chain joins TRBV7-9 and TRBJ1-2; D unclear. Trimming shortened V by 1 base and J by 3 bases, and 12 bases separated the two germline ends. Per the germline V gene, CDR1 is SEHNR and CDR2 is FQNEAQ (reference sequence). CDR3 length: 15 residues. CDR3 sequence (DNA): TGTGCCAGCAGCTTAGATTTAGCCGTTTACTATGGCTACACCTTC. Translated, it gives CASSLDLAVYYGYTF.

The chain is built from TRBV2 and TRBJ2-5, with no clear D. Trimming pared 5 bases from V and 5 bases from J, leaving 18 bases between. CDR3 length: 15 residues. The germline CDR1 and CDR2 sequences are SNHLY and FYNNEI. The CDR3 sequence is CASSPRVGRTETQYF. DNA for the CDR3: TGTGCCAGCAGTCCACGAGTGGGCAGAACGGAGACCCAGTACTTC.

The V call is TRBV11-3, the J call TRBJ1-2; a possible D gene is TRBD1 (5 bases). Germline CDR1 and CDR2: SGHNT and YENEEA. The ends were cut back, 5 bases at V and 3 bases at J, with 7 bases in the middle. The CDR3 has 12 amino acids. DNA of the CDR3: TGTGCCAGCAGCCGACAGTACTATGGCTACACCTTC. Its protein is CASSRQYYGYTF.

This clonotype is classed as medium-sized (0.01 to 0.1%). This sequence joins TRBV7-2 and TRBJ1-2, with TRBD1 matching over 7 bases. The germline V gene has CDR1 SGHTA and CDR2 FQGNSA. After removal of 1 base from V and 5 bases from J, the junction contained 4 bases not matched to a gene. CDR3 length: 14 amino acids. DNA for the CDR3: TGTGCCAGCAGCTTAGTAAGGGGACAGTATGGCTACACCTTC. Its protein is CASSLVRGQYGYTF.

This clonotype was observed a few times. This chain joins TRBV20-1 and TRBJ2-7, with 14 nucleotides matching TRBD2. With V trimmed by 6 bases and J by 3 bases, 7 bases remained unmatched. The CDR3 runs 15 residues. Germline CDR1 reads DFQATT; CDR2 reads SNEGSKA (reference sequence). The DNA of the CDR3 is TGCAGTGCCCAGGGACTAGCGGGAGCGTACTACGAGCAGTACTTC. Its protein product is CSAQGLAGAYYEQYF.

V and J are TRBV7-6 and TRBJ1-1; no clear D. The V gene's germline CDR1 is SGHVS and CDR2 FNYEAQ. This CDR3 spans 14 amino acids. Trimming took 2 bases from V and 5 from J, leaving 12 bases between them. CDR3 region: CASSLLGLGTEAFF. CDR3 DNA: TGTGCCAGCAGCTTACTGGGTTTAGGAACTGAAGCTTTCTTT.

By share of the sample, this clonotype is medium-sized. The chain joins TRBV9 to TRBJ1-1; perhaps TRBD1 as D (6 bases). The CDR3 is 14 amino acids. V lost 4 bases to trimming and J lost 6 bases, with 16 bases between them. Per the germline V gene, CDR1 is SGDLS and CDR2 is YYNGEE. The CDR3 bases are TGTGCCAGCAGCCACCGGGACGCAGGGGCTGAAGCTTTCTTT. It encodes CASSHRDAGAEAFF.

This clonotype was counted a single time. The chain uses TRBV5-6 and TRBJ1-2, with TRBD1 matching over 10 bases. With V trimmed by 4 bases and J by 8 bases, 5 bases remained unmatched. Germline V gene sequence: CDR1 SGHDT, CDR2 YYEEEE. CDR3 length equals 13 residues. The CDR3 loop is CASSRTGGMGYTF. Written as DNA, the CDR3 is TGTGCCAGCAGCCGGACAGGGGGTATGGGCTACACCTTC.

As DNA, the CDR3 is TGTGCCAGCAGTTCGACAGGGGACTACGAGCAGTACTTC. Translating it yields CASSSTGDYEQYF. This rearrangement joins TRBV6-5 to TRBJ2-7; 8 nucleotides match TRBD1. Trimming cost V 4 bases and J 3 bases; bases outside gene matches: 2. CDR1 and CDR2 (germline): MNHEY, SVGAGI. There are 13 residues in the CDR3.

The rearrangement joins TRBV24-1 to TRBJ1-2; D may be TRBD1 (6 bases). V was shortened by 3 bases and J by 5 bases, with 18 bases between the two germline ends. This CDR3 has 16 residues. The germline V gene has CDR1 KGHDR and CDR2 SFDVKD. Here the CDR3 reads CATSDGPGQQPYGYTF. CDR3 DNA sequence: TGTGCCACCAGTGATGGCCCTGGACAGCAGCCTTATGGCTACACCTTC.

The CDR3 DNA is TGCAGTGCTAGAGATCCGGGGGACAGTAACTATGGCTACACCTTC. Encoded protein: CSARDPGDSNYGYTF. The rearrangement joins TRBV20-1 to TRBJ1-2; TRBD1 aligns across 7 bases. The ends lost 0 bases at V and 1 base at J; junction bases unmatched: 5. Germline-derived CDR1 and CDR2 are DFQATT and SNEGSKA (reference sequence). The CDR3 extends over 15 amino acids.

In this sample, this clonotype turned up a few times. The rearrangement links TRBV7-9 to TRBJ2-7; tentatively, D is TRBD1 or TRBD2 (5 bases each). The CDR3 contains 13 residues. V was cut by 8 bases and J by 2 bases, with 13 bases left in between. From germline, CDR1 is SEHNR and CDR2 FQNEAQ (reference sequence). The CDR3 DNA follows: TGTGCCAGCGGGGGACCGATGACCTACGAGCAGTACTTC. This sequence encodes CASGGPMTYEQYF.

This sequence joins TRBV6-1 and TRBJ1-5; D is possibly TRBD1 (5 bases). The CDR3 is 13 amino acids. V was clipped by 1 base and J by 9 bases, with 10 bases between them. The V gene's germline CDR1 is MNHNS and CDR2 SASEGT. Written as DNA, the CDR3 is TGTGCCAGCAGTGAAGTAAGGGACGGGCCCCAGCATTTT. It encodes CASSEVRDGPQHF.

This clonotype was counted a few times. V gene TRBV19 combines with J gene TRBJ1-1; D call uncertain. The ends were cut back, 3 bases at V and 1 base at J, with 3 bases in the middle. This CDR3 spans 12 amino acids. The germline CDR1 and CDR2 sequences are LNHDA and SQIVND (reference sequence). The CDR3 bases are TGTGCCAGTAGTATTAGGAACACTGAAGCTTTCTTT. Its protein product is CASSIRNTEAFF.

The V call is TRBV5-1, the J call TRBJ2-1, with D possibly TRBD2 on 6 matching bases. The ends were cut back, 0 bases at V and 1 base at J, with 11 bases in the middle. CDR1 and CDR2 (germline): SGHRS, YFSETQ. The CDR3 is 16 amino acids. CDR3 nucleotides: TGCGCCAGCAGCTTGGCCGGGAGTGGGTCCTACAATGAGCAGTTCTTC. As protein: CASSLAGSGSYNEQFF.

This rearrangement joins TRBV19 to TRBJ1-1; 8 bases are shared with TRBD1. There are 13 residues in the CDR3. Per germline, CDR1 LNHDA and CDR2 SQIVND (reference sequence). The V and J ends lost 3 bases and 4 bases, in that order; junction bases with no gene match: 1. The DNA of the CDR3 is TGTGCCAGTAGTATTGGGACAGGCACTGAAGCTTTCTTT. It codes for CASSIGTGTEAFF.

The chain links TRBV11-3 to TRBJ1-2; D possibly corresponds to TRBD1 (5 bases). The CDR3 consists of 13 residues. V was clipped by 4 bases and J by 4 bases, with 10 bases between them. Germline CDR1 SGHNT, CDR2 YENEEA. CDR3 coding DNA: TGTGCCAGCAGCTCGGGACGCAGCTATGGCTACACCTTC. This sequence encodes CASSSGRSYGYTF.